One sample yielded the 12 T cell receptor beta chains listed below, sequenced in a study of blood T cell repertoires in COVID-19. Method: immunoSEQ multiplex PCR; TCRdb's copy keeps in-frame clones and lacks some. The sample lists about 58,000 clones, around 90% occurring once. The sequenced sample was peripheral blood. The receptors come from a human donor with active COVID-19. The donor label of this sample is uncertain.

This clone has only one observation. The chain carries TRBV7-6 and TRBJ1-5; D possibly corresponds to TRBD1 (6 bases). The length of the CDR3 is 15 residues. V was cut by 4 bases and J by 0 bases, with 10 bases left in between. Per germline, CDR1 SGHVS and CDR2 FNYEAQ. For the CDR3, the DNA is TGTGCCAGCAGCTCGGACAGATATAGCAATCAGCCCCAGCATTTT. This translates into CASSSDRYSNQPQHF.

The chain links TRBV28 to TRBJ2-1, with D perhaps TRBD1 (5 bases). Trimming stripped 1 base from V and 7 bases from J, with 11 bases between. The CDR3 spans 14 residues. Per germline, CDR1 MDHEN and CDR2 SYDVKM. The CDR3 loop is CASSLFRKGNEQFF. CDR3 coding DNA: TGTGCCAGCAGTTTATTTCGCAAGGGGAATGAGCAGTTCTTC.

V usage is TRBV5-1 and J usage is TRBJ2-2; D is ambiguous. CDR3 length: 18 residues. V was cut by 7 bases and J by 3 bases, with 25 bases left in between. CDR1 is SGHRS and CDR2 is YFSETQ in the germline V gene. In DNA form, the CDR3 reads TGCGCCAGCGGGCTTCTGGCGAATGACACGAACGACACCGGGGAGCTGTTTTTT. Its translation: CASGLLANDTNDTGELFF.

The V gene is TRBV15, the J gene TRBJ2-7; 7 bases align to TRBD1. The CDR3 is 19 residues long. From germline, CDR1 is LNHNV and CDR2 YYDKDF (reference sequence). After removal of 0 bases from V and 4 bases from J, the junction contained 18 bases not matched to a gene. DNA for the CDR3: TGTGCCACCAGCAGAGATAGTCCTTGGGACAGCCGACGAACTTACGAGCAGTACTTC. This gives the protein CATSRDSPWDSRRTYEQYF.

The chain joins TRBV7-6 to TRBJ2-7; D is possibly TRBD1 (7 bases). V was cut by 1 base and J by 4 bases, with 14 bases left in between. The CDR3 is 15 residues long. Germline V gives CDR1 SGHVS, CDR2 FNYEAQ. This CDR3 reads CASSLVQGGAYEQYF. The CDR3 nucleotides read TGTGCCAGCAGCTTAGTGCAGGGGGGCGCGTACGAGCAGTACTTC.

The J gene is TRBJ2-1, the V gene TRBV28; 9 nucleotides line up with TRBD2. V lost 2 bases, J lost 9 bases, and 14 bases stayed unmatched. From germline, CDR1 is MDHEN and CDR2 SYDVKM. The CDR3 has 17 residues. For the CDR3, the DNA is TGTGCCAGCAGTTTAAGCGGCGGGAGGGCGGTTTGGGGTGAGCAGTTCTTC. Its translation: CASSLSGGRAVWGEQFF. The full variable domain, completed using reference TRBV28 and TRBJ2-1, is DVKVTQSSRYLVKRTGEKVFLECVQDMDHENMFWYRQDPGLGLRLIYFSYDVKMKEKGDIPEGYSVSREKKERFSLILESASTNQTSMYLCASSLSGGRAVWGEQFFGPGTRLTVL.

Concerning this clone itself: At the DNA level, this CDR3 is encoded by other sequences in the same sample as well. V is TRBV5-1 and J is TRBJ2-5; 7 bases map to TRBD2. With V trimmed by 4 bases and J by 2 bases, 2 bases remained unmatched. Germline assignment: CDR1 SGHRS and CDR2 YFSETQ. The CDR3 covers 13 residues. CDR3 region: CASSRTRQETQYF. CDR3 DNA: TGCGCCAGCAGCCGGACTAGGCAAGAGACCCAGTACTTC.

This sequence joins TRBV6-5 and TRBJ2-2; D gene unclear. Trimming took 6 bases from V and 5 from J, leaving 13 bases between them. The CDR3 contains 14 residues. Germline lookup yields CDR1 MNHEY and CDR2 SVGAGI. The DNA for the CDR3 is TGTGCCAGCAGGGTAGTGGCCAGGACCGGGGAGCTGTTTTTT. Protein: CASRVVARTGELFF.

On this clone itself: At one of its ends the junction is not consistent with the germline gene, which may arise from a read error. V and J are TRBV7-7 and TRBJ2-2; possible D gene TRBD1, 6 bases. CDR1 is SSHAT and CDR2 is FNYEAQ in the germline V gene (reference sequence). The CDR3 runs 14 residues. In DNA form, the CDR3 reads TGTGCTAGCAGTCCGGACAGGAACACCGGGGAGCTGTTTTTT. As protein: CASSPDRNTGELFF.

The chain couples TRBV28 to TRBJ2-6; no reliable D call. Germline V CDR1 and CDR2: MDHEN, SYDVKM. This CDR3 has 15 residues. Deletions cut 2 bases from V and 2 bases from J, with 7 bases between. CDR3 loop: CASSLEVPGANVLTF. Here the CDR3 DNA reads TGTGCCAGCAGTTTAGAGGTTCCTGGGGCCAACGTCCTGACTTTC.

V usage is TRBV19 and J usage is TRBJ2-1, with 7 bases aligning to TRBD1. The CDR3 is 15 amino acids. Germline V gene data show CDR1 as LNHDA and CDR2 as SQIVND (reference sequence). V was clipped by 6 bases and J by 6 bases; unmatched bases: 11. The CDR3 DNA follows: TGTGCCAGTAGCTATTGGGGACAGACTTCCAATGAGCAGTTCTTC. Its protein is CASSYWGQTSNEQFF. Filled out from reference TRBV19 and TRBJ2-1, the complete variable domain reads DGGITQSPKYLFRKEGQNVTLSCEQNLNHDAMYWYRQDPGQGLRLIYYSQIVNDFQKGDIAEGYSVSREKKESFPLTVTSAQKNPTAFYLCASSYWGQTSNEQFFGPGTRLTVL.

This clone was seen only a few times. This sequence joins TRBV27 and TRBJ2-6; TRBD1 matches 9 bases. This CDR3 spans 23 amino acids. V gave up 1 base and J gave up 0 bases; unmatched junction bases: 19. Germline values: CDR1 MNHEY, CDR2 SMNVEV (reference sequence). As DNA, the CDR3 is TGTGCCAGCAGTTTATACCCCCCAGGGACAGGGCGATACGACTTCTCTGGGGCCAACGTCCTGACTTTC. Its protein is CASSLYPPGTGRYDFSGANVLTF.